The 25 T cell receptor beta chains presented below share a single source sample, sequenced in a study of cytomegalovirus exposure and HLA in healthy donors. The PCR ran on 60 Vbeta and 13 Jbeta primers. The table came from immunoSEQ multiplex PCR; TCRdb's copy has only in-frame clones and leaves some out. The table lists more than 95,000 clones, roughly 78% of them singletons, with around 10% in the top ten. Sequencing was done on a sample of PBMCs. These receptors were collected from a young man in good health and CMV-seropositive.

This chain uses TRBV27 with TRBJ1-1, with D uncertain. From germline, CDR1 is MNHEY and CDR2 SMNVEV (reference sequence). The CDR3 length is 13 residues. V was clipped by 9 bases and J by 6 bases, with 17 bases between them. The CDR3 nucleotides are TGTGCCAGTAATGAATTTGTGTACTCTGAAGCTTTCTTT. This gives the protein CASNEFVYSEAFF.

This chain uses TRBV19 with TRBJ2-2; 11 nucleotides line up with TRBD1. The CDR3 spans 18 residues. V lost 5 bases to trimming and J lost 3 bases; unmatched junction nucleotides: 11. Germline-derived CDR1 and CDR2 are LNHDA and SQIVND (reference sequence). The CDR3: CASSLRTGGAMDTGELFF. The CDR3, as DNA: TGTGCCAGTAGTCTTCGGACAGGGGGCGCAATGGACACCGGGGAGCTGTTTTTT.

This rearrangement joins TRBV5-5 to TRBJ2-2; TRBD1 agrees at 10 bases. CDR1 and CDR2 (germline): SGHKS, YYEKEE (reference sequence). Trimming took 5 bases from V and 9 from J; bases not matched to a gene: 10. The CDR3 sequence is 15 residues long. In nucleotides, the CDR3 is TGTGCCAGCAGTCAAGACAGGGGGCCTAGGAGGGAGCTGTTTTTT. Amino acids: CASSQDRGPRRELFF.

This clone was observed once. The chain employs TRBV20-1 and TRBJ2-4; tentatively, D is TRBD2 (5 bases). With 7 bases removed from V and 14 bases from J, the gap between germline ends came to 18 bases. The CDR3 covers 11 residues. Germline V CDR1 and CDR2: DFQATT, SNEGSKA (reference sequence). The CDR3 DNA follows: TGCAGTGATCCGACTCGGGGAGAAAAGTACTTC. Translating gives CSDPTRGEKYF.

The CDR3, as DNA: TGCGCCAGCAGCTTGGCTGGGGAGAGAAGGAGCGCTGAAGCTTTCTTT. Protein product: CASSLAGERRSAEAFF. This chain links TRBV5-1 with TRBJ1-1; D is unresolved. Germline values: CDR1 SGHRS, CDR2 YFSETQ. V lost 0 bases to trimming and J lost 6 bases, with 18 bases between them. CDR3 size: 16 residues.

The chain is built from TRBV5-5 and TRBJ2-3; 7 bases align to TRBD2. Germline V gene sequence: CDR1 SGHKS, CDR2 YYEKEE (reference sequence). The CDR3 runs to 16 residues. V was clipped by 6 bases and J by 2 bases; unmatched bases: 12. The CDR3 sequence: CASTVIGLAATDTQYF. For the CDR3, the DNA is TGTGCCAGCACCGTTATAGGTCTAGCGGCCACAGATACGCAGTATTTT.

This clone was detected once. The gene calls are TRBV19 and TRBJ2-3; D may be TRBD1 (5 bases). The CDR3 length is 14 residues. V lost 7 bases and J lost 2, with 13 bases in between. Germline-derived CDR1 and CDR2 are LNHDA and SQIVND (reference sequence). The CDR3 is CASKDITYTDTQYF. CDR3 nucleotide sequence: TGTGCCAGTAAGGACATTACTTACACAGATACGCAGTATTTT.

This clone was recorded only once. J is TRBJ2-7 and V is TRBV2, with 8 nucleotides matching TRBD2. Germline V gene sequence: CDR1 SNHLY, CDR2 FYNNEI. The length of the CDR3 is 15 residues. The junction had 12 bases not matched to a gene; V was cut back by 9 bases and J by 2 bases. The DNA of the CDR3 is TGTGCCAGTCTATCGGCCACCGGGGGGGCCTACGAGCAGTACTTC. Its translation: CASLSATGGAYEQYF.

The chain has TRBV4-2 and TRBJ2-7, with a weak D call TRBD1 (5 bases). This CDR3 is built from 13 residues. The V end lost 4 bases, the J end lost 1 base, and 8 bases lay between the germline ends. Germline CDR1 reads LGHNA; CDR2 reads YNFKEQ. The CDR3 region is CASSLRQSYEQYF. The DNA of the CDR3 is TGTGCCAGCAGCCTCCGACAGTCCTACGAGCAGTACTTC.

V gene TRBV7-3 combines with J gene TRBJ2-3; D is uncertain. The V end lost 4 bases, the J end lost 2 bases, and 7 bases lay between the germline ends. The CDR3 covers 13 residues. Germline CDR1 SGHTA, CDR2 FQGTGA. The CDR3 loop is CASSSPHTDTQYF. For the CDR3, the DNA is TGTGCCAGCAGCTCCCCACACACAGATACGCAGTATTTT.

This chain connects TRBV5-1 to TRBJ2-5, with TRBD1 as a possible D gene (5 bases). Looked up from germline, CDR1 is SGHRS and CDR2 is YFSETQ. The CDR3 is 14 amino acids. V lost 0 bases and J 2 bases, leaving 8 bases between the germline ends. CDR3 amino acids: CASSLAGQQETQYF. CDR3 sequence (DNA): TGCGCCAGCAGCTTGGCCGGACAACAAGAGACCCAGTACTTC.

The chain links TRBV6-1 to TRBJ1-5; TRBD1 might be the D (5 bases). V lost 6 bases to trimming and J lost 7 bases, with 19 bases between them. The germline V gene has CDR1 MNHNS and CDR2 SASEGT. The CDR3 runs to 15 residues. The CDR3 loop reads CASSSGSGGWQPQHF. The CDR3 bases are TGTGCCAGCAGCTCGGGGTCGGGGGGGTGGCAGCCCCAGCATTTT.

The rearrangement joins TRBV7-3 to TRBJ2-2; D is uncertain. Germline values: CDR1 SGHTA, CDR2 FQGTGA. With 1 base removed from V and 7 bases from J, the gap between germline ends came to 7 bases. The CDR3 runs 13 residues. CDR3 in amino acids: CASSLNSIGELFF. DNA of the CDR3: TGTGCCAGCAGCTTAAACAGTATCGGGGAGCTGTTTTTT.

CDR3 DNA sequence: TGTGCCAGTAGCTTGACAGGGCGAAATCAGCCCCAGCATTTT. Its translation: CASSLTGRNQPQHF. This chain uses TRBV19 with TRBJ1-5; TRBD1 matches 7 bases. V gave up 6 bases and J gave up 4 bases; unmatched junction bases: 6. CDR3 length: 14 residues. Germline values: CDR1 LNHDA, CDR2 SQIVND (reference sequence).

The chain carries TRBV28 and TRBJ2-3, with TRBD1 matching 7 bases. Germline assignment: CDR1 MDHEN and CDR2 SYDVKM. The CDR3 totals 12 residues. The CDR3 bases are TGTGCGACGGAGGACAGGACAGATACGCAGTATTTT. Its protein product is CATEDRTDTQYF.

The CDR3 spells CSAHAGGTTDTQYF. The CDR3 coding sequence is TGCAGCGCACACGCGGGGGGGACCACAGATACGCAGTATTTT. The V call is TRBV29-1, the J call TRBJ2-3; 9 positions match TRBD2. V lost 7 bases and J lost 2; bases outside the gene matches: 7. CDR3 length equals 14 residues. Germline CDR1 reads SQVTM; CDR2 reads ANQGSEA.

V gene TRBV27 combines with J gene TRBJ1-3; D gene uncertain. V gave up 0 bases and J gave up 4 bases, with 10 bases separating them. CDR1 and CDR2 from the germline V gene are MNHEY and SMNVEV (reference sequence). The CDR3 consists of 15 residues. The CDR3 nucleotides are TGTGCCAGCAGTTTATCAGTCGGGTTAGGAAACACCATATATTTT. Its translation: CASSLSVGLGNTIYF.

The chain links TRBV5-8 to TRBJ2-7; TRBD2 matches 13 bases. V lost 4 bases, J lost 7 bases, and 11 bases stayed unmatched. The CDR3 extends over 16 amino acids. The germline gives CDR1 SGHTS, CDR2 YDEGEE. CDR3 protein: CASSPGLAGAAWEQYF. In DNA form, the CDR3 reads TGTGCCAGCAGCCCTGGACTAGCGGGGGCCGCCTGGGAGCAGTACTTC.

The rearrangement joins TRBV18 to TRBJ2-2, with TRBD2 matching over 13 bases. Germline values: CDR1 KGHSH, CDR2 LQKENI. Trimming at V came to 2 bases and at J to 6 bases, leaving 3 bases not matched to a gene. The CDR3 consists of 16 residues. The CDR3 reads CASSPGTSGASGELFF. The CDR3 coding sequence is TGTGCCAGCTCACCAGGGACTAGCGGGGCGTCCGGGGAGCTGTTTTTT.

CDR3: CASSRRTGMEHTEAFF. In DNA form, the CDR3 reads TGTGCCAGCAGCCGAAGAACAGGGATGGAGCACACTGAAGCTTTCTTT. The genes are TRBV21-1 and TRBJ1-1; the table calls TRBD1, which could not be checked here. TRBV21-1 is designated a pseudogene. The length of the CDR3 is 16 residues.

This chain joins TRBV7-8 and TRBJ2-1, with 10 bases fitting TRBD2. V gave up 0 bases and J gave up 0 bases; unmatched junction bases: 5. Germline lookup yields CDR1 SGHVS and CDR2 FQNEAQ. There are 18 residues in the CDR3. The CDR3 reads CASSLASGGSSSYNEQFF. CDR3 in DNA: TGTGCCAGCAGCTTAGCTAGCGGGGGGTCGAGCTCCTACAATGAGCAGTTCTTC.

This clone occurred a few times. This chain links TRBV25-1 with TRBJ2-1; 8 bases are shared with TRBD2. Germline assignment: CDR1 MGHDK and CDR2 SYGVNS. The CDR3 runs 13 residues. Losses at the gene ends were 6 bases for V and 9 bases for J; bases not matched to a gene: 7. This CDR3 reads CASSPGGLGEQFF. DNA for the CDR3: TGTGCCAGCAGCCCGGGGGGGTTGGGTGAGCAGTTCTTC.

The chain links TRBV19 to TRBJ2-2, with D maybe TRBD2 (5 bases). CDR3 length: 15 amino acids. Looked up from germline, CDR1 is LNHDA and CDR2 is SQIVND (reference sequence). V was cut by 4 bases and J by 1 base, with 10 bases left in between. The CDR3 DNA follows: TGTGCCAGTAGTACCCGGGGTGGGAACACCGGGGAGCTGTTTTTT. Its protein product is CASSTRGGNTGELFF. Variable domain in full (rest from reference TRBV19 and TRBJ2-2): DGGITQSPKYLFRKEGQNVTLSCEQNLNHDAMYWYRQDPGQGLRLIYYSQIVNDFQKGDIAEGYSVSREKKESFPLTVTSAQKNPTAFYLCASSTRGGNTGELFFGEGSRLTVL.

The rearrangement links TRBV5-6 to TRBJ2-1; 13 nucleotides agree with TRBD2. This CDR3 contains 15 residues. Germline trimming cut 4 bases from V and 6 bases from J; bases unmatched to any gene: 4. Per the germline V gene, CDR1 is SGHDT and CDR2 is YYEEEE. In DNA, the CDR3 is TGTGCCAGCAGCCGAACTAGCGGGGGGGCCAATGAGCAGTTCTTC. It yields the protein CASSRTSGGANEQFF.

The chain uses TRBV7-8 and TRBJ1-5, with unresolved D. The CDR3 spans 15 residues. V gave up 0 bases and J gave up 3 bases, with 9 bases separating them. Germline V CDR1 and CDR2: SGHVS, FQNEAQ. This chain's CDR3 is CASSLAKNFNQPQHF. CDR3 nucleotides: TGTGCCAGCAGCTTAGCTAAAAACTTCAATCAGCCCCAGCATTTT.